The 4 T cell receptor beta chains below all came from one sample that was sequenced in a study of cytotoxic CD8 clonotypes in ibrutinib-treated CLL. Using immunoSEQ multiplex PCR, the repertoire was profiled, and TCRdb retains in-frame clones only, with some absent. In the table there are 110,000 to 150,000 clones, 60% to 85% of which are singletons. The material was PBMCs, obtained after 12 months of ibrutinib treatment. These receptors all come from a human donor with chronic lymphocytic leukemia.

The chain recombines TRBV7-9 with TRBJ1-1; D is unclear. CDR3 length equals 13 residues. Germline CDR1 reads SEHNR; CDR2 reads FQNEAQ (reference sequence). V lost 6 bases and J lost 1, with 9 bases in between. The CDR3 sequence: CASRGIENTEAFF. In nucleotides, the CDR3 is TGTGCCAGCAGGGGAATAGAGAACACTGAAGCTTTCTTT.

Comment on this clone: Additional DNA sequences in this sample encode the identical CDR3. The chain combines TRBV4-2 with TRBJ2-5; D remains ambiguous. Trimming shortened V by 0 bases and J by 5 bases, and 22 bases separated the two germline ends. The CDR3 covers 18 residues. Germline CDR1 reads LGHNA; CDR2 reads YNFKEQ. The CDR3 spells CASSQESVASGSPETQYF. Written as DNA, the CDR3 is TGTGCCAGCAGCCAAGAGTCGGTGGCGAGTGGGTCTCCGGAGACCCAGTACTTC.

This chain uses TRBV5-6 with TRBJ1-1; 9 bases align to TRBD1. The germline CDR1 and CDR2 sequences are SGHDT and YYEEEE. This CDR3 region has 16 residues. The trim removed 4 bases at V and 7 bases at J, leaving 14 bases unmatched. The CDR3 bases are TGTGCCAGCAGCCCCGGGTGGACAGGGGCCAGGTTTGAAGCTTTCTTT. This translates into CASSPGWTGARFEAFF.

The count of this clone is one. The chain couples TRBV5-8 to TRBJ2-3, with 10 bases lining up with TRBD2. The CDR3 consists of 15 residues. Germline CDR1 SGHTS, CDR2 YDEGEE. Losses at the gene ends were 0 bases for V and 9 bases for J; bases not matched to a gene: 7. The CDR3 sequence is CASSLGLAGEATQYF. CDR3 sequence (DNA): TGTGCCAGCAGCTTGGGGCTAGCGGGAGAGGCGACGCAGTATTTT.